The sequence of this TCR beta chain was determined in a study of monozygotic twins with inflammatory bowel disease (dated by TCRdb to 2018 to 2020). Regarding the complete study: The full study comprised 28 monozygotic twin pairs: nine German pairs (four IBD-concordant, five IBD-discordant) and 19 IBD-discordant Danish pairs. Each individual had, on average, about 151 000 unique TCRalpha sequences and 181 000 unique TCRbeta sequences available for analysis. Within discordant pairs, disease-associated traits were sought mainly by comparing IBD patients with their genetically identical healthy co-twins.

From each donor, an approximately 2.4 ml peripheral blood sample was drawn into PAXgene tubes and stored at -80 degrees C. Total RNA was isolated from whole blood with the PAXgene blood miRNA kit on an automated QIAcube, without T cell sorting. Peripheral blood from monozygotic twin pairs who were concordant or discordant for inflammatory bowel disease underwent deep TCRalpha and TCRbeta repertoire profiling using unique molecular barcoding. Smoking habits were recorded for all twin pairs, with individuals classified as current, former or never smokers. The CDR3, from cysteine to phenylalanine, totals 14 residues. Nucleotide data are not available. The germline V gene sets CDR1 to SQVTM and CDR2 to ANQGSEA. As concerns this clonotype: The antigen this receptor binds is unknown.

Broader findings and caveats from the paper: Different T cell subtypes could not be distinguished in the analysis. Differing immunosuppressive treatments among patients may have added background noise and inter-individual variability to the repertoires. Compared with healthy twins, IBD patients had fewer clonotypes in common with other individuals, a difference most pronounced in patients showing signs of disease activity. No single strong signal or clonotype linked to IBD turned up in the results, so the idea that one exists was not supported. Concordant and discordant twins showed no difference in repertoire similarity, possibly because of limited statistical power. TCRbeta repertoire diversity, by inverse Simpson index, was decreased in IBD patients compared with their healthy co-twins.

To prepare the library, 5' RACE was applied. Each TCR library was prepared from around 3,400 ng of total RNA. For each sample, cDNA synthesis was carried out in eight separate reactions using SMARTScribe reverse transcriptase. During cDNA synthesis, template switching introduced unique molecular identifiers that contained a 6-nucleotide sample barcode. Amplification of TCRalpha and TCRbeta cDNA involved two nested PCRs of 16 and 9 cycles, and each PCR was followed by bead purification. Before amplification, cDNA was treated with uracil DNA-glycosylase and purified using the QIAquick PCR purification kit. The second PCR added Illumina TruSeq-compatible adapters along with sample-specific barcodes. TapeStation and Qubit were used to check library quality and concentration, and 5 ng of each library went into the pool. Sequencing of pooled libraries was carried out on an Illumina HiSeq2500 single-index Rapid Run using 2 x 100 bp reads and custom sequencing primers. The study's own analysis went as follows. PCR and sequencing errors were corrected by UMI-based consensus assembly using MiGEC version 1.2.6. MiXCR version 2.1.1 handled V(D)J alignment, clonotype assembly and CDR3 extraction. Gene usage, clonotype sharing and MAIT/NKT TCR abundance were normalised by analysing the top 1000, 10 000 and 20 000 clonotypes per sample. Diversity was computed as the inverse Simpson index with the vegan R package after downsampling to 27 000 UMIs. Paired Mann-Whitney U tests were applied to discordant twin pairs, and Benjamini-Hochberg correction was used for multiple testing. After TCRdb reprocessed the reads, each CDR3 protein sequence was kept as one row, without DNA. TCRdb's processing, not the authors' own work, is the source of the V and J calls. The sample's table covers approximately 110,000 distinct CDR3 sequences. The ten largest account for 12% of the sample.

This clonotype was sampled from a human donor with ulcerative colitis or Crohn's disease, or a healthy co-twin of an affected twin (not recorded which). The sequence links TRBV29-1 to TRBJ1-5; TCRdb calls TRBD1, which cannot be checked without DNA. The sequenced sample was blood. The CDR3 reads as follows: CSAGTGGEGQPQHF.